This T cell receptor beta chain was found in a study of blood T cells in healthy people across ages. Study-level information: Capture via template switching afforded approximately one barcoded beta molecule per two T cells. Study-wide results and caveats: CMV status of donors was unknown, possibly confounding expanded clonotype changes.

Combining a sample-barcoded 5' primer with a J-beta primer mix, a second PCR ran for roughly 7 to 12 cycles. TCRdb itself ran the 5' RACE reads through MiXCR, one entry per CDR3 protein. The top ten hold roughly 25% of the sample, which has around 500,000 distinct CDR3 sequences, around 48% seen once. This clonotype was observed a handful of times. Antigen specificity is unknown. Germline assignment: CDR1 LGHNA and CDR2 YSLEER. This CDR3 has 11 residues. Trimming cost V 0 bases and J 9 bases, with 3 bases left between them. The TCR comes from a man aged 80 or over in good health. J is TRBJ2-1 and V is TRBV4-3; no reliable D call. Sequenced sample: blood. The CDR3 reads CASSQDREQFF. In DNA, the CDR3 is TGCGCCAGCAGCCAAGATCGTGAGCAGTTCTTC.